This T cell receptor beta chain was identified during a study of blood T cell repertoires in COVID-19. V was clipped by 7 bases and J by 3 bases, with 12 bases between them. The CDR3 covers 13 residues. The germline V gene has CDR1 SEHNR and CDR2 FQNEAQ (reference sequence). Participants in the exposed group had met a COVID-19 case in the 2 weeks before joining the study. The assay was immunoSEQ multiplex PCR, and TCRdb's table has in-frame clones only and misses some. The sample has around 160,000 clones, around 90% seen once. This TCR came from a woman aged 40 to 55 who had been exposed to COVID-19. The rearrangement uses TRBV7-9 and TRBJ1-2; perhaps TRBD1 as D (6 bases). What was sequenced was PBMCs or T cells enriched from blood (not recorded which). The chain's CDR3 is CASTSYRDYGYTF. For the CDR3, the DNA is TGTGCCAGCACCTCCTACAGGGACTATGGCTACACCTTC.